The present T cell receptor (beta chain) was sequenced within a study of T cell repertoires in cytomegalovirus infection (dated by TCRdb to the late 2010s). At the level of the whole study: The HLA type of each donor mattered for the analysis, because public TCR beta signatures pointed to carriage of CMV infection along with the matching HLA type. Study-wide findings and limitations: The ex vivo response was dominated by HLA-C-restricted CMV-specific TCR beta clonotypes, which also provided the single most frequent clonotype in two of eight donors. In both this cohort and an independent cohort of 352 donors, the cumulative frequency of public TCR beta family members distinguished carriers of CMV infection plus the relevant HLA type.

Looking up the germline V gene (reference sequence) yields CDR1 DFQATT and CDR2 SNEGSKA. Deletion took 6 bases off V and 0 bases off J, with a span of 11 bases between the germline ends. The CDR3 has 13 amino acids, counting the end cysteine and phenylalanine. The retained sequence is limited to the CDR3, 39 bases, with the frame set at the first base. At least ten counts were recorded for this clonotype. The antigen this receptor binds is unknown. One base away there is no much larger clone; base qualities are not given. Sequencing was performed on an Illumina HiSeq 1500. TCRdb reran the public reads through fastp at Q25 and MiXCR, keeping productive beta chains. A single entry per CDR3 protein holds the most common genes and DNA from its merged rows. The table for this sample lists about 260,000 distinct CDR3 sequences; less than 9.5% of them were counted only once. The top ten hold more than 12% of the sample.

The sequence links TRBV20-1 to TRBJ1-1, with the D gene uncertain. The sample consisted of PBMCs. The source is a human donor in good health (CMV status not recorded). Some clones in this sample may be carry-over from other donors' samples. CDR3 sequence: CSADREVNTEAFF. The nucleotides are TGCAGTGCGGACCGGGAAGTGAACACTGAAGCTTTCTTT.